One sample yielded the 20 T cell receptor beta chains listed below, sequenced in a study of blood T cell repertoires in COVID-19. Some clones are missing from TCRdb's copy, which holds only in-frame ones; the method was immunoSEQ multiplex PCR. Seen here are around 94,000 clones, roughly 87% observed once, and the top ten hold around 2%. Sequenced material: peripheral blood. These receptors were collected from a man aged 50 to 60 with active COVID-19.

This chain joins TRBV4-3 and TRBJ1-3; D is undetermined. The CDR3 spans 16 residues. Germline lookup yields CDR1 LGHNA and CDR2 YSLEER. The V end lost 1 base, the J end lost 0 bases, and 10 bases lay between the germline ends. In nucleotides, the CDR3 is TGCGCCAGCAGCCAAGCGTTGCAGAACTCTGGAAACACCATATATTTT. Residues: CASSQALQNSGNTIYF.

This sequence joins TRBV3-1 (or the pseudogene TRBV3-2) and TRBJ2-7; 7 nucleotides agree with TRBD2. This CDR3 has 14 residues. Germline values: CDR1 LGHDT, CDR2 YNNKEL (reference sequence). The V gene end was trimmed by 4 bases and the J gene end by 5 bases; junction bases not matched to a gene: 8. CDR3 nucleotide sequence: TGTGCCAGCAGCCCCCTGGGGGGGTTTAACGAGCAGTACTTC. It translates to CASSPLGGFNEQYF.

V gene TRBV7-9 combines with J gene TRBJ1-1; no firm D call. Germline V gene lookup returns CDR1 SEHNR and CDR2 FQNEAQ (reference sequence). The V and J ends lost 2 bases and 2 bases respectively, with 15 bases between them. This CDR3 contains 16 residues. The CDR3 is CASSLLSKGVNTEAFF. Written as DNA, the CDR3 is TGTGCCAGCAGCTTACTATCCAAGGGAGTTAACACTGAAGCTTTCTTT. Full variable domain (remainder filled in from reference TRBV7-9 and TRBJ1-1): DTGVSQNPRHKITKRGQNVTFRCDPISEHNRLYWYRQTLGQGPEFLTYFQNEAQLEKSRLLSDRFSAERPKGSFSTLEIQRTEQGDSAMYLCASSLLSKGVNTEAFFGQGTRLTVV.

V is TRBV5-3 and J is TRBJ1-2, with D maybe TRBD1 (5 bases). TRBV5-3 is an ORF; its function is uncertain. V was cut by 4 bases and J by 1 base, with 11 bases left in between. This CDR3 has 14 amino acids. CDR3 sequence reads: CARSPGLFNYGYTF. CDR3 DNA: TGTGCCAGAAGCCCGGGACTTTTTAACTATGGCTACACCTTC.

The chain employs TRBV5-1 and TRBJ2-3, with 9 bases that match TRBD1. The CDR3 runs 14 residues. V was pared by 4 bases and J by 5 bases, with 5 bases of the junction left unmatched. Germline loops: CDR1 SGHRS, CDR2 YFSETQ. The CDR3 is CASSTGTGKDTQYF. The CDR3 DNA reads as TGCGCCAGCAGCACCGGGACAGGGAAAGATACGCAGTATTTT.

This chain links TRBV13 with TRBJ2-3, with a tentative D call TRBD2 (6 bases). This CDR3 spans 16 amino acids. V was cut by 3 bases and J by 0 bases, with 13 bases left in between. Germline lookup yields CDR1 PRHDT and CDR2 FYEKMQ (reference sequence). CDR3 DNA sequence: TGTGCCAGCAGCTTTGCGCCGCGGGGTAGCACAGATACGCAGTATTTT. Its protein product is CASSFAPRGSTDTQYF.

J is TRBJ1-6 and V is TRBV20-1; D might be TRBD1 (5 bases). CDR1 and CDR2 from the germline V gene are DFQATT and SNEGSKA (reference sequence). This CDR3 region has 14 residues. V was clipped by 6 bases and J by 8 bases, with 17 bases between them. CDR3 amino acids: CSASVGPLDSPLHF. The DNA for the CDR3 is TGCAGTGCGAGTGTGGGGCCTCTTGATTCACCCCTCCACTTT.

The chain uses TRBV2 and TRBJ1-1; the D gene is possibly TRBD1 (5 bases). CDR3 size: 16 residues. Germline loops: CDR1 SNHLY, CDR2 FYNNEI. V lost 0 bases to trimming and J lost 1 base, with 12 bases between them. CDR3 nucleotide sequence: TGTGCCAGCAGTGAAGCGCACCCGACAGCGAACACTGAAGCTTTCTTT. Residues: CASSEAHPTANTEAFF. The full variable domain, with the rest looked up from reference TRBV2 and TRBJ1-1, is EPEVTQTPSHQVTQMGQEVILRCVPISNHLYFYWYRQILGQKVEFLVSFYNNEISEKSEIFDDQFSVERPDGSNFTLKIRSTKLEDSAMYFCASSEAHPTANTEAFFGQGTRLTVV.

The CDR3 reads CASSPISGGRGTDTQYF. CDR3 sequence (DNA): TGTGCCAGCAGCCCTATTAGCGGGGGAAGGGGAACAGATACGCAGTATTTT. This chain joins TRBV6-2 or TRBV6-3 and TRBJ2-3; 9 nucleotides agree with TRBD2. Germline assignment: CDR1 MNHEY and CDR2 SVGEGT. This CDR3 is built from 17 residues. The V segment lost 6 bases and the J segment 3 bases; nucleotides outside the gene matches: 13.

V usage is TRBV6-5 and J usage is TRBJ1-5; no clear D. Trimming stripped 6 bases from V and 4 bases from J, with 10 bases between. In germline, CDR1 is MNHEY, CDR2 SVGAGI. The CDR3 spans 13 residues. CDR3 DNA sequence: TGTGCCAGCAGAGACACGTATAATCAGCCCCAGCATTTT. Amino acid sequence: CASRDTYNQPQHF.

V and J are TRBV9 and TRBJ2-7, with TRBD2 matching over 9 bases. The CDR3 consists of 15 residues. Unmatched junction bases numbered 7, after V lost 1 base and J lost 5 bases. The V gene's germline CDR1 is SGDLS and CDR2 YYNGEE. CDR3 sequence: CASSVSPSGADEQYF. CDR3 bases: TGTGCCAGCAGCGTATCCCCTAGCGGGGCCGACGAGCAGTACTTC. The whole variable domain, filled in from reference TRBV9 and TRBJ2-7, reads DSGVTQTPKHLITATGQRVTLRCSPRSGDLSVYWYQQSLDQGLQFLIQYYNGEERAKGNILERFSAQQFPDLHSELNLSSLELGDSALYFCASSVSPSGADEQYFGPGTRLTVT.

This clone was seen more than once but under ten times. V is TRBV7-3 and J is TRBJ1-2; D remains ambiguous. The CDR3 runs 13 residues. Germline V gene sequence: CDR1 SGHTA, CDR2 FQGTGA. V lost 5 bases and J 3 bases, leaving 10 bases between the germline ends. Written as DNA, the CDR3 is TGTGCCAGCAGCCTAGGGCGGGACTATGGCTACACCTTC. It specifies CASSLGRDYGYTF.

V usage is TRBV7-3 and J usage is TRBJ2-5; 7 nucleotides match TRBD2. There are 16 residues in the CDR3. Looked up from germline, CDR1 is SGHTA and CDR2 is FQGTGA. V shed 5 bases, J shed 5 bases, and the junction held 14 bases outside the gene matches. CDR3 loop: CASSPRGTTQGETQYF. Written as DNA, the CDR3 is TGTGCCAGCAGCCCCCGTGGGACTACCCAAGGGGAGACCCAGTACTTC. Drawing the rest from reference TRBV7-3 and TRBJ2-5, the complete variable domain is GAGVSQTPSNKVTEKGKYVELRCDPISGHTALYWYRQSLGQGPEFLIYFQGTGAADDSGLPNDRFFAVRPEGSVSTLKIQRTERGDSAVYLCASSPRGTTQGETQYFGPGTRLLVL.

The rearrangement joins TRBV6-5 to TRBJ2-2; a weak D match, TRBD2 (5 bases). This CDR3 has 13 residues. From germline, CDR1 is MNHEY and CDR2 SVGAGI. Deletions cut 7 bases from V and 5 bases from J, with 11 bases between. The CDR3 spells CASTPPGTGELFF. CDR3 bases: TGTGCCAGCACCCCCCCGGGGACCGGGGAGCTGTTTTTT.

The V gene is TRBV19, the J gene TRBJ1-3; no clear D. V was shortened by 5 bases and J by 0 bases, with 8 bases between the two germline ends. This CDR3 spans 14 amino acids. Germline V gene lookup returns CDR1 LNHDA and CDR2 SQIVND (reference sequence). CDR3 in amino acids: CASSEGSSGNTIYF. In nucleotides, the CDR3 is TGTGCCAGTAGTGAAGGGAGCTCTGGAAACACCATATATTTT.

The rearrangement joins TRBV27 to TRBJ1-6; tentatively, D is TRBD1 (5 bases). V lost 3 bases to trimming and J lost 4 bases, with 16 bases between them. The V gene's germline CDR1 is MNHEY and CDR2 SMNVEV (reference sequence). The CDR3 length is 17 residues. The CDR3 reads CASSFGSTDSYNSPLHF. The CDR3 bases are TGTGCCAGCAGTTTTGGCTCTACCGACAGTTATAATTCACCCCTCCACTTT.

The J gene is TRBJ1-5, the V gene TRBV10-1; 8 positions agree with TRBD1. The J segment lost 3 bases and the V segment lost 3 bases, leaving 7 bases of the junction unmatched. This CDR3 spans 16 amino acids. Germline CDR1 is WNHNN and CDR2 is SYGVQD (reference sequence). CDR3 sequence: CASSDWDRFYNQPQHF. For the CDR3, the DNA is TGCGCCAGCAGTGATTGGGACAGGTTTTACAATCAGCCCCAGCATTTT.

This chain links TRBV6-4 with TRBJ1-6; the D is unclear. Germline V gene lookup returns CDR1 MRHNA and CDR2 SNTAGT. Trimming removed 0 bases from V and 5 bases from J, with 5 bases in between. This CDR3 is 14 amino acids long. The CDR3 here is CASSDSRDNSPLHF. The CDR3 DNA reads TGTGCCAGCAGTGACTCGCGGGATAATTCACCCCTCCACTTT.

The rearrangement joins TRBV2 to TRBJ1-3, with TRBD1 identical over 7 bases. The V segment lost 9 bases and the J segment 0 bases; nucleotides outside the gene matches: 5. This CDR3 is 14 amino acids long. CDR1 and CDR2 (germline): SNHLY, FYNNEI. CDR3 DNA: TGTGCCAGTAGGGACAGAAACTCTGGAAACACCATATATTTT. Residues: CASRDRNSGNTIYF.

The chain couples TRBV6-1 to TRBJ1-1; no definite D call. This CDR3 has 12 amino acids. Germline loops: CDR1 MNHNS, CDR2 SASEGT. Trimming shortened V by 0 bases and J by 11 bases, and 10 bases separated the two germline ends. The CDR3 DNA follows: TGTGCCAGCAGTGAAGCGCGAAGCGGGGCTTTCTTT. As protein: CASSEARSGAFF.